These T cell receptor beta chains were read from a single sample in a study of shared clonotypes between healthy human individuals. The data were produced by immunoSEQ multiplex PCR, yet TCRdb's version contains in-frame clones alone and is incomplete. The top ten clones hold roughly 1.2% of a sample with over a million clones, around 97% of them seen once. The specimen sequenced was naive CD4+ T cells sorted from blood. The receptors stem from a man aged 25 to 40 in good health. The CDR3 runs from the conserved cysteine through the conserved F or W. The D gene is left open where the match is weak. Only part of the rows carry a size: once, few, many, or a class if the clone is expanded.

cdr3_nt	cdr3_aa	d_call	j_call	v_call	clone_size
TGTGCCAGCAGCTACGGACTAGCGGGAGTCAATGAGCAGTTCTTC	CASSYGLAGVNEQFF	TRBD2	TRBJ2-1	TRBV11-2	-
TGCGCCAGCAGCCAAGAAGGAGCAGGGCGCTACGAGCAGTACTTC	CASSQEGAGRYEQYF	-	TRBJ2-7	TRBV4-1	-
TGTGCCAGTAGTATAAGCGGGGGGAGAGACTACGAGCAGTACTTC	CASSISGGRDYEQYF	TRBD2	TRBJ2-7	TRBV19	-
TGCGCCAGCAGCTTGGGCACACCCACAGATACGCAGTATTTT	CASSLGTPTDTQYF	-	TRBJ2-3	TRBV5-1	-
TGTGCCAGCAGTCATAAGACAGGTAGATCAGACACTGAAGCTTTCTTT	CASSHKTGRSDTEAFF	-	TRBJ1-1	TRBV11-2	-
TGTGCCAGCAGTAGTCCTACCTACGAGCAGTACTTC	CASSSPTYEQYF	-	TRBJ2-7	TRBV28	-
TGTGCCAGCAAGAGGAGCTCCTACGAGCAGTACTTC	CASKRSSYEQYF	-	TRBJ2-7	TRBV2	once
TGTGCCAGCAGTTTTAAAGTTGGCGAGCAGTACTTC	CASSFKVGEQYF	-	TRBJ2-7	TRBV28	-
TGTGCCAGCAGCTTAGCGAGGATGGGGGCTTCGGTGGGAGAGACCCAGTACTTC	CASSLARMGASVGETQYF	-	TRBJ2-5	TRBV11-2	-
TGTGCCAGCAGCGTAGCGGGAAGGACCTACGAACAGTACTTC	CASSVAGRTYEQYF	-	TRBJ2-7	TRBV9	-
TGCGCCAGCAGCTTGGTGGCCGTTGGACGGGCCCCGTTCACAGATACGCAGTATTTT	CASSLVAVGRAPFTDTQYF	-	TRBJ2-3	TRBV5-1	-
TGTGCCAGCAGCTTAACCCTGGCTGCTGAGACCCAGTACTTC	CASSLTLAAETQYF	-	TRBJ2-5	TRBV11-2	once
TGTGCCAGCAGCCAAGATCGGGGACTTAATGAAAAACTGTTTTTT	CASSQDRGLNEKLFF	-	TRBJ1-4	TRBV4-2	-
TGTGCCAGCAGTTTACTCTCCGAAAAACTGTTTTTT	CASSLLSEKLFF	-	TRBJ1-4	TRBV28	-
TGTGCCAGCAGCTTGCAGGGGGTGAACACTGAAGCTTTCTTT	CASSLQGVNTEAFF	TRBD1	TRBJ1-1	TRBV5-6	-
TGTGCCAGCAGCTTGAGGGGGCCTGAAAAACTGTTTTTT	CASSLRGPEKLFF	TRBD1	TRBJ1-4	TRBV11-2	once
TGTGCCAGCAGCTTAATAGGGGCTGGCTACACCTTC	CASSLIGAGYTF	-	TRBJ1-2	TRBV7-9	-
TGCAGCGTTGAGGCTAGGAAGGACACCAACTCCGCCTACAATGAGCAGTTCTTC	CSVEARKDTNSAYNEQFF	-	TRBJ2-1	TRBV29-1	-
TGTGCCAGCAGTCACGCATGGGAGACCCAGTACTTC	CASSHAWETQYF	-	TRBJ2-5	TRBV28	-
TGTGCCAGCAGCTTGGTGATGTCCGACCATGAGCAGTTCTTC	CASSLVMSDHEQFF	-	TRBJ2-1	TRBV5-6	-
TGTGCCAGCAGTTCCCGACAGGGATCCTACGAGCAGTACTTC	CASSSRQGSYEQYF	TRBD1	TRBJ2-7	TRBV27	-
TGTGCCAGCAGAAGGACATACGGGAGCTACGAGCAGTACTTC	CASRRTYGSYEQYF	-	TRBJ2-7	TRBV6-5	-
TGTGCCAGCAGGCCCCTAGCGGGTGGAAGCACAGATACGCAGTATTTT	CASRPLAGGSTDTQYF	TRBD2	TRBJ2-3	TRBV6-4	-
TGTGCCAGCAGCCCATTAGCGGGAGGGCCGTACAATGAGCAGTTCTTC	CASSPLAGGPYNEQFF	TRBD2	TRBJ2-1	TRBV9	-
TGTGCCAGCAGCCGCTGGAGGTGGGCAGGAGATTTTAACGAGCAGTACTTC	CASSRWRWAGDFNEQYF	-	TRBJ2-7	TRBV14	-
TGTGCCATCAGTGAGCTGACTAGCGGGCCCTACAATGAGCAGTTCTTC	CAISELTSGPYNEQFF	TRBD2	TRBJ2-1	TRBV10-3	-
TGTGCCAGCAGTTCGGGACACGGGGTGGGGTACGCTGAAGCTTTCTTT	CASSSGHGVGYAEAFF	-	TRBJ1-1	TRBV6-5	-
TGCGCCAGCAGCTTGGATCGGGACAGAAACTACGAGCAGTACTTC	CASSLDRDRNYEQYF	TRBD1	TRBJ2-7	TRBV5-1	-
TGTGCCAGCAGTTATCGGACAGGGCCGCTTTTGGCTGAAGCTTTCTTT	CASSYRTGPLLAEAFF	TRBD1	TRBJ1-1	TRBV28	-